The 25 T cell receptor beta chains below all came from one sample that was sequenced in a study of blood T cell repertoires in COVID-19. Assay: immunoSEQ multiplex PCR; the TCRdb copy retains only in-frame clones and omits some. This table holds 150,000 to 200,000 clones, about 85% found once. Sequencing input: peripheral blood. The receptors were sampled from a woman in her forties with COVID-19, enrolled during active disease.

The V and J genes are TRBV7-8 and TRBJ2-2, with 9 nucleotides matching TRBD2. The CDR3 is 15 residues long. Germline CDR1 reads SGHVS; CDR2 reads FQNEAQ. J gave up 8 bases and V 4 bases, and 8 bases lay outside the gene matches. In nucleotides, the CDR3 is TGTGCCAGCAGCTCGGGGACTAGCTGGTCAGGGGAGCTGTTTTTT. Its protein is CASSSGTSWSGELFF.

The chain recombines TRBV9 with TRBJ1-3, with TRBD1 matching 7 bases. The germline V gene encodes CDR1 SGDLS and CDR2 YYNGEE. V was pared by 0 bases and J by 0 bases, with 9 bases of the junction left unmatched. This CDR3 is built from 18 residues. The CDR3 DNA follows: TGTGCCAGCAGCGTAGGAGGGGGATACAGGGGCTCTGGAAACACCATATATTTT. Its translation: CASSVGGGYRGSGNTIYF.

This clone was seen a single time. The rearrangement links TRBV5-1 to TRBJ1-2; TRBD1 aligns across 7 bases. Losses at the gene ends were 0 bases for V and 2 bases for J; bases not matched to a gene: 1. This CDR3 comprises 14 residues. Germline V gene lookup returns CDR1 SGHRS and CDR2 YFSETQ. Here the CDR3 reads CASSLEGGNYGYTF. In DNA, the CDR3 is TGCGCCAGCAGCTTGGAAGGGGGCAACTATGGCTACACCTTC.

The chain couples TRBV6-5 to TRBJ2-1; 12 positions agree with TRBD2. Germline lookup yields CDR1 MNHEY and CDR2 SVGAGI. V trimming: 3 bases; J trimming: 10 bases; junction bases outside the gene matches: 7. CDR3 length equals 15 residues. CDR3 DNA: TGTGCCAGCAGTTATGGACTAGCGGGACTTGGGGAGCAGTTCTTC. Its translation: CASSYGLAGLGEQFF.

The chain carries TRBV7-9 and TRBJ2-7, with 7 bases that match TRBD2. The CDR3 runs to 15 residues. Losses at the gene ends were 1 base for V and 0 bases for J; bases not matched to a gene: 3. From germline, CDR1 is SEHNR and CDR2 FQNEAQ (reference sequence). CDR3 sequence reads: CASSLGDYSSYEQYF. The CDR3 DNA sequence: TGTGCCAGCAGCTTAGGGGACTACAGCTCCTACGAGCAGTACTTC.

The chain is built from TRBV3-1 (or the pseudogene TRBV3-2) and TRBJ2-3; TRBD2 agrees at 7 bases. V was clipped by 7 bases and J by 0 bases; unmatched bases: 7. Per germline, CDR1 LGHDT and CDR2 YNNKEL (reference sequence). The CDR3 is 15 amino acids. The CDR3 DNA reads TGTGCCAGCACCGCGAGGGGAGGGAGCACAGATACGCAGTATTTT. This translates into CASTARGGSTDTQYF.

The rearrangement uses TRBV5-1 and TRBJ2-2; the D gene is possibly TRBD2 (6 bases). The CDR3 is 18 amino acids. Germline loops: CDR1 SGHRS, CDR2 YFSETQ. The ends were cut back, 1 base at V and 2 bases at J, with 18 bases in the middle. Here the CDR3 reads CASSLRRTGGFNTGELFF. The CDR3 nucleotides are TGCGCCAGCAGCTTGCGCAGAACCGGGGGATTTAACACCGGGGAGCTGTTTTTT.

This CDR3 is CASSSPTGAADTQYF. In DNA, the CDR3 is TGTGCCAGCAGCTCCCCAACGGGTGCGGCAGATACGCAGTATTTT. V is TRBV7-3 and J is TRBJ2-3; the D is unclear. The V gene's germline CDR1 is SGHTA and CDR2 FQGTGA. Trimming pared 4 bases from V and 4 bases from J, leaving 15 bases between. The CDR3 extends over 15 amino acids.

The chain carries TRBV5-1 and TRBJ2-5, with TRBD1 matching over 7 bases. With 0 bases clipped from V and 4 bases from J, the junction kept 6 bases outside the gene matches. The CDR3 sequence is 15 residues long. Per the germline V gene, CDR1 is SGHRS and CDR2 is YFSETQ. The CDR3 protein is CASSLVTGQGETQYF. The CDR3 DNA is TGCGCCAGCAGCTTGGTGACAGGGCAGGGAGAGACCCAGTACTTC.

A remark on this clone: The same CDR3 is also encoded by other DNA sequences in this sample. The CDR3 loop is CASSLGQGGYGYTF. The CDR3 DNA is TGCGCCAGCAGCTTGGGGCAGGGGGGTTATGGCTACACCTTC. The rearrangement joins TRBV5-1 to TRBJ1-2; 7 bases agree with TRBD1. CDR3 length: 14 amino acids. CDR1 and CDR2 (germline): SGHRS, YFSETQ. Trimming at V came to 0 bases and at J to 5 bases, leaving 4 bases not matched to a gene.

This clone has just a few counts. This rearrangement joins TRBV10-3 to TRBJ1-3; no clear D gene. The CDR3 totals 13 residues. V was clipped by 5 bases and J by 2 bases, with 7 bases between them. Germline lookup yields CDR1 ENHRY and CDR2 SYGVKD. CDR3 in DNA: TGTGCCATCAGTAATCTTACTGGAAACACCATATATTTT. Protein product: CAISNLTGNTIYF.

The genes are TRBV2 and TRBJ1-2; possible D gene TRBD1, 6 bases. The germline V gene encodes CDR1 SNHLY and CDR2 FYNNEI. V was trimmed by 5 bases and J by 3 bases, leaving 10 bases between them. The CDR3 loop spans 13 amino acids. The CDR3 loop is CASSSGVDYGYTF. The CDR3, as DNA: TGTGCCAGCAGTTCAGGGGTCGACTATGGCTACACCTTC.

This clone was detected a few times. V and J are TRBV4-2 and TRBJ2-2; 12 bases agree with TRBD2. Germline V gene sequence: CDR1 LGHNA, CDR2 YNFKEQ. The CDR3 sequence is 20 residues long. V lost 0 bases and J lost 4; bases outside the gene matches: 12. CDR3 bases: TGTGCCAGCAGCCAAGAAGATTGGCTAGCGGGGGGGAAATTCACCGGGGAGCTGTTTTTT. It codes for CASSQEDWLAGGKFTGELFF.

The chain combines TRBV5-1 with TRBJ1-6, with D perhaps TRBD1 (5 bases). Germline lookup yields CDR1 SGHRS and CDR2 YFSETQ. Trimming pared 4 bases from V and 8 bases from J, leaving 19 bases between. The CDR3 runs to 16 residues. The CDR3 sequence is CASSLGTLKADSPLHF. The CDR3 nucleotides are TGCGCCAGCAGCCTAGGGACTCTAAAGGCGGATTCACCCCTCCACTTT.

This clone was counted between two and nine times. The chain recombines TRBV7-9 with TRBJ2-3, with TRBD2 matching over 8 bases. Per germline, CDR1 SEHNR and CDR2 FQNEAQ (reference sequence). There are 18 residues in the CDR3. J gave up 4 bases and V 1 base, and 13 bases lay outside the gene matches. The CDR3 spells CASSLGGTRMYLADTQYF. As DNA, the CDR3 is TGTGCCAGCAGCTTAGGCGGGACTAGGATGTATCTAGCAGATACGCAGTATTTT. Full variable domain (remainder filled in from reference TRBV7-9 and TRBJ2-3): DTGVSQNPRHKITKRGQNVTFRCDPISEHNRLYWYRQTLGQGPEFLTYFQNEAQLEKSRLLSDRFSAERPKGSFSTLEIQRTEQGDSAMYLCASSLGGTRMYLADTQYFGPGTRLTVL.

This clone was observed a few times. This specimen includes other DNA sequences encoding the same CDR3. The V call is TRBV19, the J call TRBJ2-1; no definite D call. This CDR3 is built from 11 residues. Trimming shortened V by 1 base and J by 10 bases, and 5 bases separated the two germline ends. CDR1 is LNHDA, CDR2 SQIVND, per germline (reference sequence). CDR3: CASSIAREQFF. DNA of the CDR3: TGTGCCAGTAGTATAGCCAGGGAGCAGTTCTTC.

This clone was recorded only once. This sequence joins TRBV19 and TRBJ1-2; 8 nucleotides align to TRBD1. V was pared by 5 bases and J by 4 bases, with 3 bases of the junction left unmatched. The CDR3 has 13 amino acids. The germline V gene encodes CDR1 LNHDA and CDR2 SQIVND (reference sequence). The CDR3 sequence is CASSLQGGYGYTF. In DNA, the CDR3 is TGTGCCAGTAGTCTACAGGGGGGCTATGGCTACACCTTC.

This clone was seen only a few times. The gene calls are TRBV15 and TRBJ2-1, with TRBD2 identical over 9 bases. Germline-derived CDR1 and CDR2 are LNHNV and YYDKDF (reference sequence). This CDR3 comprises 15 residues. V lost 0 bases, J lost 9 bases, and 6 bases stayed unmatched. The CDR3 reads CATSRDSGSLVEQFF. CDR3 coding DNA: TGTGCCACCAGCAGAGATAGCGGGAGTCTCGTTGAGCAGTTCTTC.

This chain links TRBV3-1 (or the pseudogene TRBV3-2) with TRBJ2-7, with 10 bases aligning to TRBD2. This CDR3 has 14 amino acids. Germline V gene sequence: CDR1 LGHDT, CDR2 YNNKEL (reference sequence). Unmatched junction bases numbered 3, after V lost 4 bases and J lost 3 bases. The CDR3 spells CASSPPSGGYEQYF. The CDR3 DNA is TGTGCCAGCAGCCCCCCTAGCGGGGGCTACGAGCAGTACTTC.

The chain employs TRBV7-3 and TRBJ2-3, with D hard to call. The CDR3 is 14 amino acids. Trimming took off 1 base at V and 10 bases at J, with 15 bases between the two ends. Germline lookup yields CDR1 SGHTA and CDR2 FQGTGA. CDR3 nucleotides: TGTGCCAGCAGCTTAAGACCGGCTAGAGCTTCGCAGTATTTT. This sequence encodes CASSLRPARASQYF.

This chain connects TRBV2 to TRBJ2-1, with 13 bases lining up with TRBD2. The CDR3 spans 15 residues. Germline CDR1 reads SNHLY; CDR2 reads FYNNEI. The trim removed 6 bases at V and 10 bases at J, leaving 9 bases unmatched. The CDR3 DNA is TGTGCCAGCAGCGATACCGGGACTAGCGGGACCGAGCAGTTCTTC. This codes for CASSDTGTSGTEQFF.

The chain links TRBV13 to TRBJ2-7, with 9 bases identical to TRBD1. Unmatched junction bases numbered 1, after V lost 2 bases and J lost 2 bases. Germline-derived CDR1 and CDR2 are PRHDT and FYEKMQ (reference sequence). The CDR3 spans 14 residues. The DNA for the CDR3 is TGTGCCAGCAGCTTACGACAGGGGGCCTACGAGCAGTACTTC. Translating gives CASSLRQGAYEQYF.

This clone was recorded only once. This chain connects TRBV5-1 to TRBJ1-5; 7 nucleotides align to TRBD1. Germline V gene sequence: CDR1 SGHRS, CDR2 YFSETQ. Trimming cost V 5 bases and J 2 bases; bases outside gene matches: 7. This CDR3 comprises 15 residues. For the CDR3, the DNA is TGCGCCAGCAGTCTACAGGGGAGTGGCAATCAGCCCCAGCATTTT. Amino acids: CASSLQGSGNQPQHF.

This chain joins TRBV30 and TRBJ2-7, with TRBD2 matching 9 bases. CDR1 is GTSNPN and CDR2 is SVGIG in the germline V gene (reference sequence). With 4 bases clipped from V and 0 bases from J, the junction kept 7 bases outside the gene matches. The length of the CDR3 is 15 residues. The CDR3 is CAWTVTSGFSYEQYF. CDR3 coding DNA: TGTGCCTGGACCGTAACTAGCGGGTTCTCCTACGAGCAGTACTTC.

The genes are TRBV18 and TRBJ1-1; 7 positions match TRBD1. CDR3 size: 16 residues. Germline CDR1 is KGHSH and CDR2 is LQKENI. The J segment lost 0 bases and the V segment lost 3 bases, leaving 7 bases of the junction unmatched. The chain's CDR3 is CASSPATGRLNTEAFF. In DNA, the CDR3 is TGTGCCAGCTCACCGGCGACAGGGAGGTTGAACACTGAAGCTTTCTTT.